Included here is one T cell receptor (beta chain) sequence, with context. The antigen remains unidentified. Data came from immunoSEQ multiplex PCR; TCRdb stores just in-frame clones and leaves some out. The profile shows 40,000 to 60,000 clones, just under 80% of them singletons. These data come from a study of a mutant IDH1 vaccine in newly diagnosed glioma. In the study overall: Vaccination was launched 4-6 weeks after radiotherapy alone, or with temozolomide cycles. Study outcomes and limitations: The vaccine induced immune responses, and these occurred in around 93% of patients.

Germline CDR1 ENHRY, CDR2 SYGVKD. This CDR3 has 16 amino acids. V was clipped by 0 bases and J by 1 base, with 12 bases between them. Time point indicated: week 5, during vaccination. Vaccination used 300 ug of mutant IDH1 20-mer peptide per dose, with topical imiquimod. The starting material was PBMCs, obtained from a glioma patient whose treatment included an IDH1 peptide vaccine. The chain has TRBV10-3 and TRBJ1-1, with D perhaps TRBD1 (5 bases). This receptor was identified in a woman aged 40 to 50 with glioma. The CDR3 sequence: CAISESRARANTEAFF. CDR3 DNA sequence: TGTGCCATCAGTGAGTCTAGGGCCAGGGCGAACACTGAAGCTTTCTTT.